This T cell receptor beta chain emerged from a study of blood T cell repertoires in COVID-19. V was cut by 1 base and J by 6 bases, with 14 bases left in between. The V gene's germline CDR1 is SQVTM and CDR2 ANQGSEA. This CDR3 is 14 amino acids long. Authors' data handling: How many nucleated cells were present was estimated from reference gene primer amplification. Assay used: immunoSEQ multiplex PCR; TCRdb lists only in-frame clones, some missing. The V and J calls and the clone size are those of that table, but D and trimming were determined from the DNA. The table shows more than 95,000 clones, with around 80% occurring only once.

What was sequenced was peripheral blood. The chain recombines TRBV29-1 with TRBJ2-3; D perhaps matches TRBD2 (5 bases). This receptor was obtained from a man aged 80 or over with active or convalescent COVID-19. Here the CDR3 reads CSVEVGGLKDTQYF. The CDR3, as DNA: TGCAGCGTTGAAGTGGGCGGGTTGAAGGATACGCAGTATTTT.